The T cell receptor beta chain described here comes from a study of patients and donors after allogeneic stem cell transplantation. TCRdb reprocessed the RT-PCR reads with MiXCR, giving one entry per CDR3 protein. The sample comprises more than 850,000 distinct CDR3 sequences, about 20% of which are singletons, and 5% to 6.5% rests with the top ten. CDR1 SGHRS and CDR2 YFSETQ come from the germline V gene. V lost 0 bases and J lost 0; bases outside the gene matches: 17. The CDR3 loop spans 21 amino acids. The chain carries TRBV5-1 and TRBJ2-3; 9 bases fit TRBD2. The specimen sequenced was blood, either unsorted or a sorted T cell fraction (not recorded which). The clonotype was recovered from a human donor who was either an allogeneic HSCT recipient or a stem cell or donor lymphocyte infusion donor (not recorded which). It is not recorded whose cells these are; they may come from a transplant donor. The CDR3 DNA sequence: TGCGCCAGCAGCTTGGGGCCTGGCGGGAGGGCCGGTGCCCGTAGCACAGATACGCAGTATTTT. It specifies CASSLGPGGRAGARSTDTQYF.